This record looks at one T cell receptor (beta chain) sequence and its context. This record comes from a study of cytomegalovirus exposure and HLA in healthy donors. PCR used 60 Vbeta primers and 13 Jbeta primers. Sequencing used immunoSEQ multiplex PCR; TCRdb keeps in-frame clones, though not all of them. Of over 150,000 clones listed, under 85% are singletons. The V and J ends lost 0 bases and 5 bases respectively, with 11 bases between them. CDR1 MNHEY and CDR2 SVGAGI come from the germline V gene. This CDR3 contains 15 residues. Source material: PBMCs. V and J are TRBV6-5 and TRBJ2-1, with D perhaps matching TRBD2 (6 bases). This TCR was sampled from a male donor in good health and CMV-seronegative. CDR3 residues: CASSYSTSMDNEQFF. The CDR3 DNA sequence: TGTGCCAGCAGTTACTCGACTAGTATGGACAATGAGCAGTTCTTC.